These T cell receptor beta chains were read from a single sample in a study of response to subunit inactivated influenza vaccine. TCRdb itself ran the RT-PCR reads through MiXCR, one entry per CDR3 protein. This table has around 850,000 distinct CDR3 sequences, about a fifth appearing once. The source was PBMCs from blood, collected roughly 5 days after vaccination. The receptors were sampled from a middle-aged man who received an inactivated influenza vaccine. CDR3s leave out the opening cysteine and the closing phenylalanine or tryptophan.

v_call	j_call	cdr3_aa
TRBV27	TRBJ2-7	ASSPITQGTPYEQY
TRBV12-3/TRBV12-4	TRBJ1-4	ASGGGVITNEKLF
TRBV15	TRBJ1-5	ATSGGGDQPQH
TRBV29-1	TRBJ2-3	SVEMTGLLTDTQY
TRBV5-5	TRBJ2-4	ASSWGQGGNIQY
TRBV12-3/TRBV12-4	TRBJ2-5	ASSFRGTSGGRETQY
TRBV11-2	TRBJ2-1	ASSLGGTFYNEQF
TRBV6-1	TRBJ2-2	ASINEGTGELF
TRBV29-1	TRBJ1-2	SVGGGSSGYT
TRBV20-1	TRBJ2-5	SATSGSRRETQY
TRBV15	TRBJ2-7	ATSNGGALSYEQY
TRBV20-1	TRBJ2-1	SARSSGGRNEQF
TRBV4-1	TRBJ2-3	ASSQVGGRGTDTQY
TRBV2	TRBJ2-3	ATTTLQGVDGTDTQY
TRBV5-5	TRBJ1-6	ASRSNVGLSPLH
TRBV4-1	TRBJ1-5	ASSEIQGAYSNQPQH
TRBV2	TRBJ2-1	ASLPGQGNEQF
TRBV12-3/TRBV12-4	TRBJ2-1	AFSFVAGALGTYNEQF
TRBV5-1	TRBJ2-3	ASSRVSPSTDTQY
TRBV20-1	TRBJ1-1	SARPRTGYTEAF
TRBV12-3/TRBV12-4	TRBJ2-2	ASSPRHESGELF
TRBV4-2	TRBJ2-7	ASSTGDRFSYEQY
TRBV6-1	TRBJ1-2	ASSQTRISTWGYT
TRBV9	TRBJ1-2	ASTPGTLLYGYT
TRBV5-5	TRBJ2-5	ASSPQGAKETQY
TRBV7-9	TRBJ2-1	ATQPRRDEQF
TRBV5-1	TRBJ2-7	ASSPRDRGNEQY
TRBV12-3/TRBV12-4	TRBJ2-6	ASSNLGANVLT
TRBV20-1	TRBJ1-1	SARQGGRNTEAF
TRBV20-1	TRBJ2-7	SVDTPQTYEQY
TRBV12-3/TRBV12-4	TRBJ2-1	ASSSGQVNEQF
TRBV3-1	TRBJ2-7	ASSPLGTGRAYEQY
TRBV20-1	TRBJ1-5	SATSGGYGNQPQH
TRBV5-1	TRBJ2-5	ASSAASGGVETQY
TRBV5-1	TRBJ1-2	ASSWKGQYGYT
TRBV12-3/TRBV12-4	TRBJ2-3	ASSLMAGTQTDTQY
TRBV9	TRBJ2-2	ASSVVGTSVSGELF
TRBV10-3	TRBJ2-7	AISGPTYEQY
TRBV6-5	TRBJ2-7	ASSYGMRDRGSYEQY
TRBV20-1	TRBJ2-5	SAGGLNKETQY
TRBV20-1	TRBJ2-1	SARNSHAGSYNEQF
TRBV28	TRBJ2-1	ASTRPLSLSYNEQF
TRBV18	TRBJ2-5	ASSPGTGGVETQY
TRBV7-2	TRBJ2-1	ASSSPDPGWRYEQF
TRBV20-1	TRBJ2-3	SAFWIAGAIDTQY
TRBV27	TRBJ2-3	ASTTSGPSTDTQY
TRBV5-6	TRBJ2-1	ASRLAGVNNEQF
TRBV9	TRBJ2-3	ASSSSRDTQY
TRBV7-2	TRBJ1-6	ASSLVRGKRLGSYNSPLH